This T cell receptor beta chain was identified during a study of shared clonotypes between healthy human individuals. Overall study findings and caveats: Non-shared clonotypes showed lower generation probabilities than clonotypes common to all four donors.

The method was immunoSEQ multiplex PCR; TCRdb's version includes in-frame clones alone and lacks a portion of them. The sample includes roughly 400,000 clones, around 96% of them seen just once. In the case of this clone: The antigen is undetermined.

CD8 memory comprised CD45RO+ plus CCR7-negative CD45RA+ TemRA cells. V lost 4 bases and J 4 bases, leaving 12 bases between the germline ends. Per germline, CDR1 SGHRS and CDR2 YFSETQ. The CDR3 sequence is 14 residues long. The source is a man under 40 in good health. This chain uses TRBV5-1 with TRBJ2-1; perhaps D is TRBD1 or TRBD2 (5 bases each). Sequenced sample: memory CD8+ T cells sorted from blood. Described subset: CD45RO+ cells pooled with CCR7-negative TemRA cells. CDR3 bases: TGCGCCAGCAGCAAGGGACCCAAATACAATGAGCAGTTCTTC. This sequence encodes CASSKGPKYNEQFF.